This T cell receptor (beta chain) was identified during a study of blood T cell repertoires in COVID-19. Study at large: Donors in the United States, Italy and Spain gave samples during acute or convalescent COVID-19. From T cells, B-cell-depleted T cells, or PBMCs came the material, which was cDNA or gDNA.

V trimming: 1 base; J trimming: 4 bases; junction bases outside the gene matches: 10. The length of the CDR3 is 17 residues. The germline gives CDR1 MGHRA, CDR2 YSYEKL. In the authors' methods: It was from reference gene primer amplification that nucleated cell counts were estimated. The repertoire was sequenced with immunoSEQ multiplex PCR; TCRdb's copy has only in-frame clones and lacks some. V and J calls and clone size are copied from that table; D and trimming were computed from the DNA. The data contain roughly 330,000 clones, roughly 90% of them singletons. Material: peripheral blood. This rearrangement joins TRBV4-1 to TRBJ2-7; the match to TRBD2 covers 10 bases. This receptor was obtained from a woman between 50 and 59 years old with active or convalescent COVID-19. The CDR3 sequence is CASSQVVGGLAVYEQYF. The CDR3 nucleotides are TGCGCCAGCAGCCAAGTCGTGGGAGGACTAGCGGTTTACGAGCAGTACTTC.